Described below is a single TCR beta chain sequence and its context. The antigen remains unidentified. This entry belongs to a study of PD-1 blockade in classical Hodgkin lymphoma. Findings and limits, study-wide: Undefined causes, possibly disease activity or prior therapy, underlie the repertoire differences. Compared with healthy donors, newly diagnosed patients reportedly showed lower baseline TCR diversity.

Method: immunoSEQ multiplex PCR; TCRdb's copy keeps in-frame clones and lacks some. There are around 10,000 clones in the sample; about 91% occur only once, and about 8.3% lies in the top ten. Time point here: newly diagnosed, previously untreated cHL patient sample. CD8+ T cells were isolated from thawed PBMCs by magnetic negative selection. Investigators turned to newly diagnosed, untreated classical Hodgkin lymphoma PBMCs for comparison. CDR1 SGHVS and CDR2 FNYEAQ come from the germline V gene. The CDR3 is 15 residues long. The material sequenced was CD8+ T cells from blood. This clonotype was sampled from a human donor with classical Hodgkin lymphoma. J is TRBJ2-5 and V is TRBV7-6; D not resolved. The DNA end favors TRBJ2-7, so the J call may be wrong. The CDR3 reads CASSFGQNPPYEQYF. Here the CDR3 DNA reads TGTGCCAGCAGCTTTGGGCAGAACCCGCCCTACGAGCAGTACTTC.